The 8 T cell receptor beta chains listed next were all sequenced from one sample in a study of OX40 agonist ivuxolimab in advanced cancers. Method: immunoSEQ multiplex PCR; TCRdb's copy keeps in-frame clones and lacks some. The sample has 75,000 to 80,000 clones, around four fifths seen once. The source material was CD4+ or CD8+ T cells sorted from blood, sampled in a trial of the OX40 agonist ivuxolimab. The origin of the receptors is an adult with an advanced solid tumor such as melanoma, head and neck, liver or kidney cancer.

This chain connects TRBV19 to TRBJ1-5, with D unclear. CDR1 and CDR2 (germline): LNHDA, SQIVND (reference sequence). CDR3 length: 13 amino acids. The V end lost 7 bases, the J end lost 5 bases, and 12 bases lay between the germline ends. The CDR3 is CASTPTEDQPQHF. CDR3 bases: TGTGCCAGTACCCCAACGGAAGATCAGCCCCAGCATTTT.

CDR3 residues: CASSKVRTGDTGELFF. DNA for the CDR3: TGTGCCAGCAGCAAAGTACGGACAGGGGACACCGGGGAGCTGTTTTTT. This chain joins TRBV21-1 and TRBJ2-2; the table's D call, TRBD1, has no DNA check behind it. TRBV21-1 is flagged as a pseudogene. CDR3 length: 16 amino acids.

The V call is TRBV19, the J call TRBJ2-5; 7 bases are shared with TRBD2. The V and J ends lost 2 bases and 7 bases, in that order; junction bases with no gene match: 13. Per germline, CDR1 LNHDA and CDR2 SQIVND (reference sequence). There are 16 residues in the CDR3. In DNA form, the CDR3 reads TGTGCCAGTAGTATAACGGGGGGAAGTAATGTCGGGACCCAGTACTTC. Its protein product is CASSITGGSNVGTQYF.

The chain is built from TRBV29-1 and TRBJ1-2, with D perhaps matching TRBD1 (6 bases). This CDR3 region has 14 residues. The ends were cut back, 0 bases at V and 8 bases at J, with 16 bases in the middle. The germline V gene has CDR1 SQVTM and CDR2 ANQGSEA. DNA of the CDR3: TGCAGCGTTGAAGATGTGTGGGGGGCGGGAGGCTACACCTTC. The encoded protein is CSVEDVWGAGGYTF.

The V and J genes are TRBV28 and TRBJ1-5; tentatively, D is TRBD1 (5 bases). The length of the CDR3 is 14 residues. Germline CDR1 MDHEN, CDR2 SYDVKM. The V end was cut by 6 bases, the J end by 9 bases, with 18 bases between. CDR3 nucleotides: TGTGCCAGCAGCAAACCGGGACGGGGAGGGCCCCAGCATTTT. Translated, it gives CASSKPGRGGPQHF.

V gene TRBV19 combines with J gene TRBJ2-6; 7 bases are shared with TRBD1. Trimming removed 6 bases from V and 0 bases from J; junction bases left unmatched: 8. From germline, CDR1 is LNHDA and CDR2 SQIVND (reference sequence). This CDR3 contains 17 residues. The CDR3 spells CASSFTGVRSGANVLTF. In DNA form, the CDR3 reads TGTGCCAGTAGCTTCACAGGGGTTCGCTCTGGGGCCAACGTCCTGACTTTC.

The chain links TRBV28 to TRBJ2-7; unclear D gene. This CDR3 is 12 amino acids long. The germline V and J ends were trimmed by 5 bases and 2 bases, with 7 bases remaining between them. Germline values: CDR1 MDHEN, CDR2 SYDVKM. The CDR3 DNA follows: TGTGCCAGCAGTAAAACCCCCTACGAGCAGTACTTC. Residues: CASSKTPYEQYF.

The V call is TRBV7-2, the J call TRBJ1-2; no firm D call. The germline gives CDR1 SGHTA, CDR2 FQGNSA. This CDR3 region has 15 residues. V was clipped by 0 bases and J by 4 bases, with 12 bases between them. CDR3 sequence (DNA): TGTGCCAGCAGCTTAGCGGTGCGGGCCACCTATGGCTACACCTTC. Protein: CASSLAVRATYGYTF.